This T cell receptor beta chain was documented in a study of monozygotic twins with inflammatory bowel disease. Germline CDR1 and CDR2: SGHRS and YFSETQ. This CDR3 is built from 12 residues. Regarding this clonotype: Its specificity is unknown.

Findings and caveats of the study: Telling different T cell subtypes apart from each other was not possible. Twins classed as concordant or discordant showed no difference in repertoire similarity, possibly from limited power.

Following a re-call of the 5' RACE reads, TCRdb has one entry per CDR3 protein and lacks DNA. In total, the table holds more than 350,000 distinct CDR3 sequences. This chain links TRBV5-1 with TRBJ2-7; TCRdb's D gene call, TRBD2, goes unchecked for lack of DNA. This TCR derives from a human donor with ulcerative colitis or Crohn's disease, or a healthy co-twin of an affected twin (not recorded which). The specimen was blood. This chain's CDR3 is CASSPRDYEQYF.